Listed below are T cell receptor beta chains from one sample, sequenced in a study of Ad26.COV2.S vaccination and SARS-CoV-2 variants. The table came from immunoSEQ multiplex PCR; TCRdb's copy has only in-frame clones and leaves some out. The sample shows about 480,000 clones, about 83% of them seen only once. This sample comprised peripheral blood, obtained in a trial of Ad26.COV2.S vaccine versus placebo. The receptors shown here come from a person between 18 and 65 years old who received the Ad26.COV2.S COVID-19 vaccine or a placebo. Each CDR3 is given with its conserved first and last residue. A D gene is named only where the DNA matches it firmly. Clone sizes are given selectively: once, few, many, or a class where the clone is expanded.

-	TRBV30	-	TRBJ2-2	CAWSPRRAGELFF	TGTGCCTGGAGTCCCCGGAGAGCCGGGGAGCTGTTTTTT
-	TRBV7-9	-	TRBJ2-7	CASSHRAGGTYEQYF	TGTGCCAGCAGCCACAGGGCTGGGGGGACCTACGAGCAGTACTTC
-	TRBV24-1	-	TRBJ2-3	CATSGDQGIDTQYF	TGTGCCACCAGTGGGGATCAGGGTATAGATACGCAGTATTTT
-	TRBV9	-	TRBJ2-2	CASSVADTGELFF	TGTGCCAGCAGCGTAGCTGACACCGGGGAGCTGTTTTTT
-	TRBV7-2	-	TRBJ2-6	CASSQVYGANVLTF	TGTGCCAGCAGCCAAGTGTACGGGGCCAACGTCCTGACTTTC
-	TRBV5-1	-	TRBJ2-1	CASSSAGSLNEQFF	TGCGCCAGCAGCAGTGCGGGGTCGCTGAATGAGCAGTTCTTC
TRBD2	TRBV27	-	TRBJ2-7	CASSLGASGRARTYEQYF	TGTGCCAGCAGTTTGGGGGCTAGCGGGAGGGCCCGGACCTACGAGCAGTACTTC
TRBD1	TRBV9	-	TRBJ2-7	CASSEGQGTLQYF	TGTGCCAGCAGTGAAGGACAGGGGACGTTGCAGTACTTC
-	TRBV5-6	-	TRBJ2-7	CASSLVVTAIHEQYF	TGTGCCAGCAGCTTGGTGGTGACTGCCATCCACGAGCAGTACTTC
-	TRBV9	-	TRBJ2-2	CASSVVGETGELFF	TGTGCCAGCAGCGTAGTTGGGGAAACCGGGGAGCTGTTTTTT
-	TRBV30	once	TRBJ2-2	CAWSLVRTGELFF	TGTGCCTGGAGTCTAGTCCGGACCGGGGAGCTGTTTTTT
-	TRBV29-1	once	TRBJ2-7	CSVRLSSSYEQYF	TGCAGCGTTCGCCTAAGTAGCTCCTACGAGCAGTACTTC
-	TRBV2	-	TRBJ2-1	CASSDLSGSGSPYNEQFF	TGTGCCAGCAGTGACTTGTCGGGTTCGGGATCTCCCTACAATGAGCAGTTCTTC
-	TRBV11-3	once	TRBJ2-3	CAGNMRTQYF	TGTGCCGGCAACATGCGAACGCAGTATTTT
-	TRBV19	-	TRBJ2-1	CASSPWTVDEQFF	TGTGCCAGTAGTCCCTGGACGGTAGATGAGCAGTTCTTC
-	TRBV7-2	-	TRBJ2-7	CASSSSSGAAQYF	TGTGCCAGCAGCTCCAGTTCAGGAGCTGCGCAGTACTTC
-	TRBV2	once	TRBJ2-7	CASSERSSSGEQYF	TGTGCCAGCAGTGAGAGGAGTTCCTCGGGAGAGCAGTACTTC
TRBD1	TRBV19	few	TRBJ1-1	CASSMGQGAGEAFF	TGTGCCAGTAGTATGGGACAGGGGGCTGGTGAAGCTTTCTTT
-	TRBV30	-	TRBJ1-6	CACRGPDNSPLHF	TGTGCCTGTCGGGGACCGGATAATTCACCCCTCCACTTT
-	TRBV5-8	-	TRBJ2-7	CASRLGGFALAYEQYF	TGTGCCAGCAGGTTGGGCGGTTTTGCATTGGCCTACGAGCAGTACTTC
TRBD1	TRBV9	-	TRBJ1-5	CASSPGGGKNQPQHF	TGTGCCAGCAGCCCAGGGGGAGGGAAGAATCAGCCCCAGCATTTT
-	TRBV27	-	TRBJ2-7	CASGEGVGGPYEQYF	TGTGCCAGCGGGGAGGGGGTGGGGGGTCCCTACGAGCAGTACTTC
-	TRBV7-2	-	TRBJ2-2	CASSLARTGEVKGTGELFF	TGTGCCAGCAGCTTAGCCCGCACAGGGGAGGTTAAAGGCACCGGGGAGCTGTTTTTT
-	TRBV5-4	-	TRBJ2-3	CASSETLGPGFDTQYF	TGTGCCAGCAGCGAAACCTTGGGACCGGGGTTTGATACGCAGTATTTT
-	TRBV6-4	-	TRBJ1-2	CASSDRCEDCNYGYTF	TGTGCCAGCAGTGACCGTTGCGAGGATTGCAACTATGGCTACACCTTC
-	TRBV6-5	once	TRBJ1-2	CASSYSAGRGYTF	TGTGCCAGCAGTTACTCTGCAGGGCGAGGCTACACCTTC
TRBD2	TRBV30	-	TRBJ2-1	CAWSLRTSGTSYNEQFF	TGTGCCTGGAGCCTGCGGACTAGCGGGACTTCCTACAATGAGCAGTTCTTC
-	TRBV28	-	TRBJ2-2	CASSFRLGGELFF	TGTGCCAGCAGTTTTCGTCTCGGCGGGGAGCTGTTTTTT
-	TRBV7-9	-	TRBJ2-5	CASSLRQQETQYF	TGTGCCAGCAGCTTAAGACAGCAAGAGACCCAGTACTTC
TRBD1	TRBV5-3	-	TRBJ2-7	CARSLVGRDSRYEQYF	TGTGCCAGAAGCTTGGTGGGCCGGGACAGTCGTTACGAGCAGTACTTC
TRBD1	TRBV10-2	-	TRBJ1-5	CASSVGQGSNQPQHF	TGCGCCAGCAGCGTCGGACAGGGGAGCAATCAGCCCCAGCATTTT
-	TRBV5-1	-	TRBJ2-3	CASLGGVGDTQYF	TGCGCCAGCCTGGGCGGAGTTGGAGATACGCAGTATTTT
-	TRBV5-5	-	TRBJ1-4	CASSFAGEKLFF	TGTGCCAGCAGCTTCGCGGGTGAAAAACTGTTTTTT